This record covers a single T cell receptor beta chain. What it recognizes is unknown. This sample was included in a study of OX40 agonist ivuxolimab in advanced cancers. Findings and caveats of the study: Average numbers of expanded clones were greater in CD8+ T cells than in CD4+.

The germline CDR1 and CDR2 sequences are MGHRA and YSYEKL. This CDR3 has 16 residues. Trimming cost V 4 bases and J 0 bases; bases outside gene matches: 6. Repertoires were generated with immunoSEQ multiplex PCR, while TCRdb's copy carries only in-frame clones and drops some. This sample yields 100,000 to 150,000 clones, of which 85% to 95% are seen a single time; roughly 0.94% belongs to the top ten. The V call is TRBV4-1, the J call TRBJ2-1; TRBD1 matches 7 bases. The source of this sequence is an adult with an advanced solid tumor such as melanoma, head and neck, liver or kidney cancer. The input for sequencing was CD4+ or CD8+ T cells sorted from blood, taken in a trial of the OX40 agonist ivuxolimab. CDR3 residues: CASSLGTASSYNEQFF. The CDR3 nucleotides are TGCGCCAGCAGCCTCGGGACAGCTAGCTCCTACAATGAGCAGTTCTTC.